This T cell receptor beta chain is drawn from a study of beta chain features in type 1 diabetes. This clone was detected many times. Its specificity is not known. Expressed TCRB transcripts were sequenced because the entire RNA isolate underwent reverse transcription. The data were produced by immunoSEQ multiplex PCR, yet TCRdb's version contains in-frame clones alone and is incomplete. The table includes around 150,000 clones, around 8% detected once. Purity (above 95%) was reached by all sorted populations. Study-level points and caveats: Junctions at VDJ sites from type 1 diabetes patients had fewer insertions and more deletions. PCR might show a preference for shorter templates, equally across patients and controls.

The TCR originated in a man aged 18 to 30 in good health. The sample taken for sequencing was central memory CD4+ T cells from blood.

This chain's CDR3 is CATSRDPGQGEVSGYTF. CDR3 nucleotides: TGTGCCACCAGCAGAGATCCTGGGCAGGGGGAAGTTTCTGGCTACACCTTC. The chain combines TRBV15 with TRBJ1-2; TRBD1 agrees at 7 bases. This CDR3 comprises 17 residues. CDR1 is LNHNV, CDR2 YYDKDF, per germline (reference sequence). Trimming took 0 bases from V and 7 from J; bases not matched to a gene: 14. The entire variable domain, with the rest obtained from reference TRBV15 and TRBJ1-2, is as follows: DAMVIQNPRYQVTQFGKPVTLSCSQTLNHNVMYWYQQKSSQAPKLLFHYYDKDFNNEADTPDNFQSRRPNTSFCFLDIRSPGLGDTAMYLCATSRDPGQGEVSGYTFGSGTRLTVV.